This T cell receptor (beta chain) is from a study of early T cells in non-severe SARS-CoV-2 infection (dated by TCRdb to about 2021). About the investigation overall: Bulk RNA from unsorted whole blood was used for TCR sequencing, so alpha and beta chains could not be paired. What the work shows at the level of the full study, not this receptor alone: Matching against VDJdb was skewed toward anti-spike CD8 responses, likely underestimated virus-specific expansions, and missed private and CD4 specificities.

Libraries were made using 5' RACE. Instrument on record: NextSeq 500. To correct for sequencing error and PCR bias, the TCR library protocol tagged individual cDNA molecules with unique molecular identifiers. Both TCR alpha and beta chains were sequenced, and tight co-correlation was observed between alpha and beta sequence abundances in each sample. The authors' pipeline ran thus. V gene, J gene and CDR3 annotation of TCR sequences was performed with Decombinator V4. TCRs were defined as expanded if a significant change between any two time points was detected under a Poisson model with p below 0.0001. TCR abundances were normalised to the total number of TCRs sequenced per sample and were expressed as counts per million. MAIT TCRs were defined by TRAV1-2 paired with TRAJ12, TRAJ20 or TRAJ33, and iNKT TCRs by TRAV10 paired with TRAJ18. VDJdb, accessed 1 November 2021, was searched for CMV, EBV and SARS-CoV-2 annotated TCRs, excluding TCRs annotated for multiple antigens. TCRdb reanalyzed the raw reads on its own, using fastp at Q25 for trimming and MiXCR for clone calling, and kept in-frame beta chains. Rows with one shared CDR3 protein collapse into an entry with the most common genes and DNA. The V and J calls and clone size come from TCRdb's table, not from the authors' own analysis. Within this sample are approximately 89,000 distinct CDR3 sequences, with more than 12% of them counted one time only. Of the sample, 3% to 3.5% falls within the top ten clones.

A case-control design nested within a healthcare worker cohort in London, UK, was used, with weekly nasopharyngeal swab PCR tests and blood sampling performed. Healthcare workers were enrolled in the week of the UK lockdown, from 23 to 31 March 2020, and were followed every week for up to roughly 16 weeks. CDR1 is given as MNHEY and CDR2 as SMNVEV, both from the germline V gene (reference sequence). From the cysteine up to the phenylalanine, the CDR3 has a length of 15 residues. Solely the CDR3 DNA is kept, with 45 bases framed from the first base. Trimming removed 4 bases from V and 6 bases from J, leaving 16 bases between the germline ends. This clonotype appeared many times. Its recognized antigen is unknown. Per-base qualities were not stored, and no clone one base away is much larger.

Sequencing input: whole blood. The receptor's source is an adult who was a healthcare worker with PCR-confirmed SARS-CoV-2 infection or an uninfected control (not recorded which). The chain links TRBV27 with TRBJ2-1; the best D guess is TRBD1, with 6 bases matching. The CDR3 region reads CASSWGRGSFNEQFF. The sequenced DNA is TGTGCCAGCAGTTGGGGCAGGGGCTCGTTCAATGAGCAGTTCTTC.